Presented here are 13 T cell receptor beta chains from one specimen sequenced in a study of cytomegalovirus exposure and HLA in healthy donors. PCR involved 60 Vbeta and 13 Jbeta primers. Data came from immunoSEQ multiplex PCR; TCRdb stores just in-frame clones and leaves some out. Here the sample spans about 86,000 clones, just over 70% being singletons. The sequenced sample consisted of PBMCs. Source of these receptors: a man aged 55 to 70 in good health and CMV-seronegative.

This chain uses TRBV2 with TRBJ2-4; tentatively, D is TRBD2 (6 bases). V was clipped by 4 bases and J by 5 bases, with 15 bases between them. Germline V gives CDR1 SNHLY, CDR2 FYNNEI. This CDR3 comprises 15 residues. The CDR3, as DNA: TGTGCCAGCAGTGCCCTGCTGGGCGGGGAAAACATTCAGTACTTC. This codes for CASSALLGGENIQYF.

The V gene is TRBV4-1, the J gene TRBJ2-1; possibly TRBD2 for D (6 bases). The CDR3 runs 16 residues. Per the germline V gene, CDR1 is MGHRA and CDR2 is YSYEKL. V lost 3 bases and J 6 bases, leaving 18 bases between the germline ends. The CDR3 protein is CASSQTPMVAANEQFF. CDR3 DNA: TGCGCCAGCAGCCAGACCCCGATGGTAGCGGCCAATGAGCAGTTCTTC.

The chain couples TRBV19 to TRBJ2-7, with TRBD1 matching 9 bases. CDR1 is LNHDA, CDR2 SQIVND, per germline (reference sequence). The length of the CDR3 is 14 residues. V lost 3 bases to trimming and J lost 3 bases; unmatched junction nucleotides: 3. The CDR3 nucleotides are TGTGCCAGTAGTATCCGGGACAGGGTCTACGAGCAGTACTTC. Protein sequence: CASSIRDRVYEQYF.

With respect to this clone: Compared with germline, one end of the junction differs, possibly owing to a read error. The chain couples TRBV2 to TRBJ2-7; 7 bases agree with TRBD2. In germline, CDR1 is SNHLY, CDR2 FYNNEI. The CDR3 contains 11 residues. CDR3 sequence reads: CASSGLGLSDF. DNA of the CDR3: TGTGCCAGCAGTGGGCTGGGACTATCCGACTTC.

The gene calls are TRBV2 and TRBJ2-7; no definite D call. V was cut by 2 bases and J by 5 bases, with 10 bases left in between. This CDR3 has 13 residues. The germline V gene encodes CDR1 SNHLY and CDR2 FYNNEI. The CDR3 loop is CASSELFPNEQYF. CDR3 bases: TGTGCCAGCAGTGAACTATTCCCAAACGAGCAGTACTTC.

The CDR3 DNA reads TGTGCCAGCAGTGACTCCATCATTCTAGTAGGAGTTCCCCCACTGTGTAGCAATCAGCCCCAGCATTTT. The encoded protein is CASSDSIILVGVPPLCSNQPQHF. This rearrangement joins TRBV6-4 to TRBJ1-5; D gene uncertain. Trimming shortened V by 0 bases and J by 0 bases, and 30 bases separated the two germline ends. The germline CDR1 and CDR2 sequences are MRHNA and SNTAGT. This CDR3 is 23 amino acids long.

This chain's CDR3 is CASSLELRDEQFF. Written as DNA, the CDR3 is TGCGCCAGCAGCTTGGAGCTCCGGGATGAGCAGTTCTTC. The chain carries TRBV5-1 and TRBJ2-1; D not certain. The V end was cut by 0 bases, the J end by 8 bases, with 9 bases between. The CDR3 spans 13 residues. Germline V gives CDR1 SGHRS, CDR2 YFSETQ.

The V call is TRBV15, the J call TRBJ1-1; D is perhaps TRBD1 (5 bases). The length of the CDR3 is 15 residues. Trimming stripped 0 bases from V and 1 base from J, with 9 bases between. In germline, CDR1 is LNHNV, CDR2 YYDKDF (reference sequence). Here the CDR3 DNA reads TGTGCCACCAGCAGAGAACAGGCGGCGAACACTGAAGCTTTCTTT. Amino acids: CATSREQAANTEAFF. The variable domain in full, with the rest retrieved from reference TRBV15 and TRBJ1-1, is DAMVIQNPRYQVTQFGKPVTLSCSQTLNHNVMYWYQQKSSQAPKLLFHYYDKDFNNEADTPDNFQSRRPNTSFCFLDIRSPGLGDTAMYLCATSREQAANTEAFFGQGTRLTVV.

In this sample, this clone turned up a few times. A read error may produce the germline difference seen at one junction end. The chain links TRBV7-7 to TRBJ2-5; 9 bases line up with TRBD1. Germline V gene sequence: CDR1 SSHAT, CDR2 FNYEAQ (reference sequence). The CDR3 length is 14 residues. CDR3 bases: TGTGCTAGCAGCCAAACAGGGGGCGGGGAGACCCAGTACTTC. Translated: CASSQTGGGETQYF. Drawing the rest from reference TRBV7-7 and TRBJ2-5, the complete variable domain is GAGVSQSPRYKVTKRGQDVTLRCDPISSHATLYWYQQALGQGPEFLTYFNYEAQPDKSGLPSDRFSAERPEGSISTLTIQRTEQRDSAMYRCASSQTGGGETQYFGPGTRLLVL.

V and J are TRBV2 and TRBJ1-5; D is unresolved. Per the germline V gene, CDR1 is SNHLY and CDR2 is FYNNEI. CDR3 length equals 11 residues. Trimming removed 5 bases at V and 5 bases at J, with 4 bases between. In DNA form, the CDR3 reads TGTGCCAGCAGTCTCGATCAGCCCCAGCATTTT. Protein: CASSLDQPQHF.

V and J are TRBV18 and TRBJ1-2; 7 nucleotides align to TRBD1. V shed 3 bases and J 1 base; nucleotides not matched to a gene: 2. This CDR3 comprises 14 residues. Per germline, CDR1 KGHSH and CDR2 LQKENI. CDR3 amino acids: CASSPQGVNYGYTF. The CDR3 DNA follows: TGTGCCAGCTCACCGCAGGGGGTTAACTATGGCTACACCTTC.

This rearrangement joins TRBV5-6 to TRBJ1-5, with 7 bases aligning to TRBD1. V shed 1 base and J 6 bases; nucleotides not matched to a gene: 7. Germline loops: CDR1 SGHDT, CDR2 YYEEEE. The CDR3 spans 15 residues. The CDR3 loop is CASSLRTGVGQPQHF. The CDR3 DNA is TGTGCCAGCAGCTTGAGAACAGGGGTGGGTCAGCCCCAGCATTTT.

CDR3 bases: TGCGCCAGCAGCCCCGCTTTAACAGCCTTCAGCACCGGGGAGCTGTTTTTT. Translating gives CASSPALTAFSTGELFF. This chain joins TRBV4-3 and TRBJ2-2, with D hard to call. Trimming left V 4 bases short and J 4 bases short, with 19 bases between. Per germline, CDR1 LGHNA and CDR2 YSLEER. The CDR3 runs 17 residues.